This T cell receptor beta chain emerged from a study of blood T cell repertoires in COVID-19. Study-wide background: The origin of the acute and convalescent COVID-19 samples was the United States, Italy and Spain.

Original handling: Estimated nucleated cell counts came from reference gene primer amplification. TCRdb's copy holds only in-frame clones and misses some; the assay was immunoSEQ multiplex PCR. From that table come the V and J calls and clone size; the DNA was used to work out D and trimming. The sample carries about 160,000 clones, 85% recorded once. V shed 4 bases, J shed 4 bases, and the junction held 5 bases outside the gene matches. Germline CDR1 and CDR2: SGHNT and YYREEE (reference sequence). The CDR3 totals 14 residues. The sequencing input was peripheral blood. The chain is built from TRBV5-4 and TRBJ2-5; 9 nucleotides match TRBD1. The sequence came from a human donor with acute or convalescent COVID-19. The donor label of this sample is uncertain. CDR3 loop: CASSLTGGRETQYF. The CDR3 DNA reads as TGTGCCAGCAGCCTGACAGGGGGGCGAGAGACCCAGTACTTC.